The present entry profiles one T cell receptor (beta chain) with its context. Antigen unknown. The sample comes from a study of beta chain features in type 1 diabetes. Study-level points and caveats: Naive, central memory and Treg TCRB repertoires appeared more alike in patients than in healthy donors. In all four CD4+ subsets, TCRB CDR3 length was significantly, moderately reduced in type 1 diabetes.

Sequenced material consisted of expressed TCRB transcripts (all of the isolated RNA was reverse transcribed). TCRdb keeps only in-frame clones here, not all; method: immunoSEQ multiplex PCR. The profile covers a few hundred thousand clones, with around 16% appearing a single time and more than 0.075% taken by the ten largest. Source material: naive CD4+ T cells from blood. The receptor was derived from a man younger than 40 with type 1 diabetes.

The CDR3 loop reads CASSPSQAETQYF. The CDR3 bases are TGTGCCAGCTCACCTTCGCAGGCTGAGACCCAGTACTTC. The rearrangement uses TRBV18 and TRBJ2-5, with D uncertain. The CDR3 consists of 13 residues. Per the germline V gene, CDR1 is KGHSH and CDR2 is LQKENI. V lost 3 bases, J lost 5 bases, and 10 bases lay in between.